This paragraph reports one TCR beta chain. Its antigen is unknown. Nothing much larger sits one base from this clone, and base qualities are not available. V has 4 bases trimmed and J has 5 bases trimmed; junction bases matching no gene number 4. The CDR3 measures 14 amino acids from cysteine to phenylalanine. Of the read, only the CDR3 DNA is kept; its 42 bases are in frame from base 1. The germline V gene provides CDR1 MNHEY and CDR2 SVGAGI. The data derive from a study of cytomegalovirus exposure and HLA in healthy donors (dated by TCRdb to about 2017). Notes on the research overall: According to an earlier analysis of several hundred of the donors, roughly 180 million T cells yielded 90 million to 140 million unique TCR beta sequences and approximately 300 Gb of sequence data. The study aimed to test whether signatures of past pathogen exposure could be identified by cataloging public T cell receptors. An earlier analysis of 587 of the donors used high-throughput TCR beta sequencing to judge whether each TCR beta V gene segment behaved as functional or pseudogenic. Typing coverage varied by locus: roughly 629-630 donors for A, B, C, DRB1 and DQB1; approximately 500 for DQA1; about 590 for DPA1; about 450 for DPB1. The T cell repertoires of around 730 subjects were profiled by immunosequencing and related to cytomegalovirus serostatus. A few DR-DQ haplotypes were treated as single units for association and clustering because of strong linkage in the cohort. Rather than using new phenotypic data, the later analysis identified candidate immune exposures from TCR beta sequences and from how often those sequences occurred across donors. Among a few hundred genotyped donors of the cohort, an average of 235,054 unique TCR beta nucleotide sequences were sequenced per donor, roughly 18% of them non-productive. An early release that covered some 640 HLA-typed donors contained about 300 gigabases of sequencing data and tens of millions of unique TCR sequences. HLA typing covered class I and class II loci at four-digit resolution. In a later analysis, previously published TCR beta repertoires from fewer than 750 donors were re-analyzed and high-resolution HLA genotyping was added so that TCR occurrence patterns could be studied. To predict cytomegalovirus infection status, the study brought together high-throughput TCR immunosequencing, statistical association of individual TCRs with disease status, and machine learning. A separate validation cohort of roughly 120 different subjects was used in addition to the roughly 620-subject first cohort. Every discovery cohort repertoire had been produced on one sequencing platform. Donor age, sex, ethnicity and CMV serostatus were collected together with the repertoire data. A later genetic analysis used genome-wide SNP genotypes for 398 of the 666 donors, treating that subset as a discovery cohort. Of the 300 to 500 genotyped donors, 70% to 90% were placed in the genetic ancestry cluster associated with self-reported Caucasian donors.

Library method: the immunoSEQ multiplex PCR assay. For the multiplex PCR, a mixture combining 60 forward primers for TCR Vbeta segments and 13 reverse primers for TCR Jbeta segments was used. The CDR3 region of rearranged TCR beta genes was amplified from genomic DNA with a multiplex PCR assay. The Illumina HiSeq System was used to sequence the amplified TCR beta libraries as 87-base-pair reads. The paper's data handling went like this. A later analysis tallied around 87 million unique TCR beta chains across the 640 or so repertoires, and around 12 million of those chains were shared by two or more donors. A nearest-neighbor algorithm error-corrected the raw reads and collapsed the reads into unique sequences, merging closely related sequences to remove PCR and sequencing errors. Alignment of CDR3 sequences to IMGT reference sequences was used to assign V, D and J gene segments. For a sequence to be retained, a match of at least six nucleotides was required to both a V gene segment and a J gene segment. A rearrangement counted as productive if the CDR3 had no stop codons and remained in frame with V and J, and every other rearrangement counted as non-productive. CDR3 was defined according to IMGT convention as the region running from the second conserved V-encoded cysteine to the conserved J-encoded phenylalanine. The earlier analysis of about 570 of the donors excluded any sequence lacking an unambiguous match to a single V gene segment. In an earlier analysis of approximately 560 of the donors, a V segment was called functional when productive rearrangements were above 56.7%, and segregating when the standard deviation between donors exceeded 5%. A statistical classification framework was developed to diagnose cytomegalovirus status using the catalog of TCR beta chain sequences. A later analysis assigned V and J genes by comparing TCR nucleotide sequences with IMGT/GENE-DB human TR gene sequences. A later analysis assigned CDR3 sequences and most-parsimonious VDJ recombination scenarios with the TCRdist pipeline. In a later analysis, every TCR beta chain was defined by the combination of its CDR3 amino acid sequence and its V-gene family, and reads without a unique V-gene family were dropped. To address suspected cross-contamination and a sequencing artifact, a later analysis removed approximately 590 highly shared, low-generation-probability nucleotide sequences. In a later analysis, a clonal expansion index for each public chain was calculated from normalized within-repertoire ranks of inferred template counts. In a later analysis, generation probabilities were computed with a VDJ recombination model fitted to out-of-frame rearrangements, and the resulting probabilities were checked against IGoR. In a later analysis, hypergeometric tests were used to score TCR-TCR, TCR-HLA and TCR-CMV co-occurrence, with a repertoire-size bias correction applied to TCR pairs. A later analysis estimated false discovery rates by permuting HLA or CMV assignments 20 times. A later analysis grouped co-occurring TCRs with DBSCAN, adding TCRdist sequence similarity when clustering within HLA-allele-positive subsets. Repertoires with fewer than 30,000 or more than 120,000 public chains were left out of co-occurrence clustering, as were roughly five repertoires with anomalous nucleotide sharing. In TCRdb, the immuneACCESS table is reduced to in-frame sequences with V and J assigned. These tables do not hold every clone; where another copy was compared, an unresolved V gene accounts for under half, and the others remain unexplained. Clone size and V and J calls were adopted from that table, with D and trimming inferred from the DNA. The sample table contains around 110,000 clones; only one count was recorded for approximately 80% of them. The ten largest make up 3% to 4% of the sample.

What the authors observed across the whole study: CMV serostatus was the only immune exposure information available for the cohort. According to a later analysis, parvovirus B19, influenza, CMV and Epstein-Barr virus appeared linked to several top co-occurrence clusters. Sequencing depth was assumed to be roughly uniform across donors in the presence/absence analyses, though that assumption may not hold. Because counts were too low, roughly 16 rarely observed V segments, including chromosome 9 orphons, were left out of the earlier analysis of 500 to 750 of the donors. Compared with the roughly 720-donor mean, donors in an Asian-associated ancestry cluster had fewer N-insertions in productive TCRs, according to a later genetic analysis. Because HLA typing was missing for some donors at each locus, association tests included only the typed subset. Most TCR sequences were observed very rarely across donors, whereas some public TCRs were present in many individuals. This cohort had only TCR beta chains sequenced, and the lack of alpha or paired-chain data limited which features could be detected. At a false discovery rate of 0.05, a later analysis linked around 15,000 TCR beta sequences to specific HLA alleles. When HLA alleles, especially DR and DQ, strongly co-occurred, attributing TCR associations to individual alleles was difficult. Compared with equally common non-associated chains, HLA-associated TCR beta chains in a later analysis were more clonally expanded and had lower generation probabilities. Three of the identified cytomegalovirus-associated TCR beta chains were confirmed in vitro to be specific for cytomegalovirus antigens. Correlated functional status among segregating V segments might reflect linkage disequilibrium, but an unknown experimental factor could not be ruled out. According to a later analysis, most CMV-associated TCR beta chains appeared to be HLA-restricted, and the HLA associations seemed to be driven largely by CMV exposure. A further reported finding was that TCR beta sequences accurately predicted the HLA-A and HLA-B alleles for most subjects in the first cohort. An association between a missense DCLRE1C variant and V-gene and J-gene trimming of TCR beta chains was found in a later genetic analysis and replicated in an independent cohort. The study gave a list of over 150 TCR beta chains associated with cytomegalovirus. The classifier was reported to diagnose cytomegalovirus status with high specificity and sensitivity in both the original and validation cohorts. A cluster of highly shared sequence variants was judged likely to represent a technical artifact of the sequencing pipeline. In a later analysis, TCR association rates were found to vary across HLA loci, with the most associated TCRs seen for DRB1 alleles and the fewest for HLA-C alleles. An earlier analysis of several hundred of the donors showed that most TCR beta V segments appeared in productive rearrangements either about 87% or about 30% of the time, which broadly matched IMGT annotations. The 87-base-pair reads could not distinguish some IMGT-functional V segments, including TRBV6-2 and TRBV6-3, so those segments were excluded. The authors suggested that the approach could potentially be generalized to other disease states and immunological phenotypes.

The cohort was made up of hundreds of healthy bone marrow donors. At the time of sampling, all cohort members were nominally healthy, though unrecorded immune exposures were likely present. The donor was CMV seronegative and belonged to the group of 350 to 400 seronegative cohort members. A peripheral blood sample was collected from each donor, and TCR beta sequencing was performed on peripheral blood mononuclear cells. Genomic DNA was extracted from the blood cell samples with the Qiagen DNeasy Blood Extraction Kit. The receptor was isolated from a woman aged 25 to 39 in good health and CMV-seronegative. Sequences were obtained from PBMCs. The chain uses TRBV6-5 and TRBJ2-5, with 10 central nucleotides matching TRBD1. The CDR3 amino acid sequence is: CASSLTGGGETQYF. The sequenced DNA is TGTGCCAGCAGTTTGACAGGGGGCGGGGAGACCCAGTACTTC.